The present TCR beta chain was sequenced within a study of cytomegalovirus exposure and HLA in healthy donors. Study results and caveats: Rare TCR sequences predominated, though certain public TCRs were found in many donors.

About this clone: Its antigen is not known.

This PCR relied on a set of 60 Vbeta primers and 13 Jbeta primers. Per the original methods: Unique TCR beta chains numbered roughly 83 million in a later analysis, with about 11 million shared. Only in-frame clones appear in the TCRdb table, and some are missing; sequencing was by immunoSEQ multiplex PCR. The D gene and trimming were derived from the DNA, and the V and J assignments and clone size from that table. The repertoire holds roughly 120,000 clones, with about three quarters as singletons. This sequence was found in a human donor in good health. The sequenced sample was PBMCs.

The CDR3 DNA reads TGTGCCAGCAGCCCACGGACAGGGGCGGCCACTGAAGCTTTCTTT. It yields the protein CASSPRTGAATEAFF. The J gene is TRBJ1-1, the V gene TRBV9, with 9 bases fitting TRBD1. V trimming: 4 bases; J trimming: 4 bases; junction bases outside the gene matches: 8. The germline V gene has CDR1 SGDLS and CDR2 YYNGEE. This CDR3 is built from 15 residues. The full variable domain, completed using reference TRBV9 and TRBJ1-1, is DSGVTQTPKHLITATGQRVTLRCSPRSGDLSVYWYQQSLDQGLQFLIQYYNGEERAKGNILERFSAQQFPDLHSELNLSSLELGDSALYFCASSPRTGAATEAFFGQGTRLTVV.